The 26 T cell receptor beta chains reported below all come from one sample, sequenced in a study of a mutant IDH1 vaccine in newly diagnosed glioma (dated by TCRdb to 2020 to 2023). The receptor library was made with the immunoSEQ multiplex PCR assay. This immuneACCESS table, as held by TCRdb, lists in-frame sequences with V and J called but not all clones. Of the missing ones, under half trace to an unresolved V gene in checked studies; the others have no known cause. Within this sample are some 38,000 clones, with roughly 79% of them counted one time only. Jointly, the top ten make up just over 5% of the sample. The intended sense of this specimen's time point label: week 23, last vaccination. A 20-mer mutant IDH1 peptide at 300 micrograms in Montanide made up each vaccine dose, which was injected subcutaneously together with topical imiquimod. These receptors are not linked to any known antigen.

Sequences were derived from PBMCs, sampled from a glioma patient whose treatment included an IDH1 peptide vaccine. These receptors were collected from a man aged 40-49 years with glioma.

The chain is built from TRBV29-1 and TRBJ2-1, with 11 bases lining up with TRBD2. The CDR3 is 16 amino acids. V gave up 6 bases and J gave up 7 bases; unmatched junction bases: 14. Germline values: CDR1 SQVTM, CDR2 ANQGSEA. CDR3 amino acids: CSVDGGTSGRFNEQFF. CDR3 DNA: TGCAGCGTCGACGGGGGTACTAGCGGGAGATTTAATGAGCAGTTCTTC.

This clone was recorded a few times. The rearrangement uses TRBV5-4 and TRBJ1-1, with D possibly being TRBD1 (5 bases). V lost 6 bases to trimming and J lost 7 bases, with 16 bases between them. The CDR3 runs 13 residues. CDR1 is SGHNT and CDR2 is YYREEE in the germline V gene (reference sequence). The CDR3 region has the DNA TGTGCCAGCACCAAACCTCCAGGGATTGAAGCTTTCTTT. It is translated as CASTKPPGIEAFF.

This sequence joins TRBV5-5 and TRBJ2-6; D is ambiguous. The V gene lost 1 base and the J gene lost 8 bases, with 16 bases spanning the gap. This CDR3 has 16 residues. Germline assignment: CDR1 SGHKS and CDR2 YYEKEE (reference sequence). Here the CDR3 DNA reads TGTGCCAGCAGCTTGAGGCCATCTCGGTTATCCAACGTCCTGACTTTC. Translation: CASSLRPSRLSNVLTF. The whole variable domain, filled in from reference TRBV5-5 and TRBJ2-6, reads DAGVTQSPTHLIKTRGQQVTLRCSPISGHKSVSWYQQVLGQGPQFIFQYYEKEERGRGNFPDRFSARQFPNYSSELNVNALLLGDSALYLCASSLRPSRLSNVLTFGAGSRLTVL.

On this clone: Other DNA sequences of this sample code for an identical CDR3. The genes are TRBV30 and TRBJ1-1, with TRBD1 as a possible D gene (5 bases). V was shortened by 3 bases and J by 1 base, with 9 bases between the two germline ends. The V gene's germline CDR1 is GTSNPN and CDR2 SVGIG (reference sequence). This CDR3 is 13 amino acids long. DNA for the CDR3: TGTGCCTGGAGCGGTGGACAGAACACTGAAGCTTTCTTT. It specifies CAWSGGQNTEAFF.

CDR3 amino acids: CASSAGQGEKLFF. In DNA, the CDR3 is TGTGCCAGCAGCGCGGGACAGGGTGAAAAACTGTTTTTT. V and J are TRBV6-4 and TRBJ1-4, with 9 bases aligning to TRBD1. The CDR3 extends over 13 amino acids. The V and J ends lost 6 bases and 7 bases, in that order; junction bases with no gene match: 3. The germline V gene has CDR1 MRHNA and CDR2 SNTAGT.

This chain connects TRBV5-1 to TRBJ1-2; D is possibly TRBD1 (5 bases). The germline V and J ends were trimmed by 0 bases and 2 bases, with 17 bases remaining between them. CDR1 is SGHRS and CDR2 is YFSETQ in the germline V gene. CDR3 length: 17 amino acids. The CDR3, as DNA: TGCGCCAGCAGCTTGGGCCAGGGAAGGGGTATAAACTATGGCTACACCTTC. Encoded protein: CASSLGQGRGINYGYTF.

V and J are TRBV9 and TRBJ1-2; 8 nucleotides align to TRBD1. The CDR3 extends over 14 amino acids. With V trimmed by 4 bases and J by 4 bases, 6 bases remained unmatched. The germline V gene has CDR1 SGDLS and CDR2 YYNGEE. The CDR3 DNA reads TGTGCCAGCAGCCCTTCGGACAGGGTCTATGGCTACACCTTC. Amino acid sequence: CASSPSDRVYGYTF.

This chain connects TRBV4-2 to TRBJ2-7; TRBD2 matches 9 bases. With 4 bases clipped from V and 4 bases from J, the junction kept 11 bases outside the gene matches. The CDR3 is 16 residues long. Germline V gene data show CDR1 as LGHNA and CDR2 as YNFKEQ. The CDR3 region is CASSPRKGSGSYEQYF. The CDR3 nucleotides read TGTGCCAGCAGCCCGCGGAAGGGTAGCGGGAGTTACGAGCAGTACTTC.

This clone has a single count. The rearrangement joins TRBV28 to TRBJ2-2, with 8 bases that match TRBD1. In germline, CDR1 is MDHEN, CDR2 SYDVKM. This CDR3 is 14 amino acids long. With V trimmed by 7 bases and J by 6 bases, 7 bases remained unmatched. The CDR3 here is CASIKQTGAGELFF. In nucleotides, the CDR3 is TGTGCCAGCATAAAACAGACAGGGGCCGGGGAGCTGTTTTTT.

This clone has more than one count but fewer than ten. The junction does not match germline at one end; this may be a read error. The rearrangement joins TRBV6-1 to TRBJ1-3, with D perhaps TRBD1 (5 bases). The CDR3 sequence is 14 residues long. The germline CDR1 and CDR2 sequences are MNHNS and SASEGT. The CDR3 here is CASRTAPKGTTIYF. Written as DNA, the CDR3 is TGTGCCAGCAGGACAGCGCCTAAGGGAACCACCATATATTTT.

In this sample, this clone turned up a few times. In DNA form, the CDR3 reads TGTGCCAGCAGTGAACGTGGGGCCTCGACGGAGCCCCAGCATTTT. It specifies CASSERGASTEPQHF. The chain has TRBV6-1 and TRBJ1-5; possible D gene TRBD1, 5 bases. CDR3 length: 15 amino acids. CDR1 and CDR2 from the germline V gene are MNHNS and SASEGT. Deletions cut 2 bases from V and 8 bases from J, with 16 bases between.

The CDR3 loop is CASSPLEGAWYEQYF. CDR3 DNA sequence: TGTGCCAGCTCACCACTGGAGGGGGCCTGGTACGAGCAGTACTTC. V gene TRBV18 combines with J gene TRBJ2-7, with D possibly TRBD1 on 7 matching bases. From germline, CDR1 is KGHSH and CDR2 LQKENI. The V end was cut by 1 base, the J end by 4 bases, with 14 bases between. The CDR3 is 15 residues long.

The rearrangement links TRBV28 to TRBJ2-5; D tentatively reads TRBD1 or TRBD2 (6 bases each). The germline V and J ends were trimmed by 6 bases and 9 bases, with 17 bases remaining between them. Germline V gene lookup returns CDR1 MDHEN and CDR2 SYDVKM. The CDR3 spans 13 residues. Written as DNA, the CDR3 is TGTGCCAGCAGCCCCCCATGGGGGGCGGCCCAGTACTTC. Protein product: CASSPPWGAAQYF.

This chain links TRBV10-2 with TRBJ2-5, with D perhaps TRBD1 (6 bases). TRBJ2-7 explains the end of the DNA better; the J call may be wrong. Germline CDR1 WSHSY, CDR2 SAAADI. The CDR3 has 12 residues. CDR3 loop: CASSERGYEQYF. CDR3 DNA: TGCGCCAGCAGTGAGAGGGGGTACGAGCAGTACTTC.

The chain employs TRBV7-6 and TRBJ2-7, with 8 bases fitting TRBD1. V was pared by 1 base and J by 7 bases, with 9 bases of the junction left unmatched. The CDR3 is made up of 15 amino acids. Germline V gives CDR1 SGHVS, CDR2 FNYEAQ. Here the CDR3 DNA reads TGTGCCAGCAGCTTAGTCTGGACAGGGACGGGGGAGCAGTACTTC. Amino acids: CASSLVWTGTGEQYF.

V and J are TRBV4-3 and TRBJ1-2; 11 bases line up with TRBD1. With 7 bases clipped from V and 3 bases from J, the junction kept 10 bases outside the gene matches. The CDR3 sequence is 16 residues long. Germline CDR1 reads LGHNA; CDR2 reads YSLEER. DNA for the CDR3: TGCGCCAGCACCCAGGACAGGGGGCGTCGCGACTATGGCTACACCTTC. Amino acid sequence: CASTQDRGRRDYGYTF.

V gene TRBV6-5 combines with J gene TRBJ2-7; D is uncertain. The ends were cut back, 4 bases at V and 9 bases at J, with 13 bases in the middle. This CDR3 comprises 12 residues. Germline CDR1 MNHEY, CDR2 SVGAGI. The CDR3 DNA reads as TGTGCCAGCAGTTCCGGGCCCTCGGTGCAGTACTTC. Its protein is CASSSGPSVQYF.

As DNA, the CDR3 is TGTGCCAGCAGTTACCGGGCGACAGGGGGCTACGAGCAGTACTTC. Translated: CASSYRATGGYEQYF. This chain connects TRBV6-9 to TRBJ2-7, with TRBD1 matching over 9 bases. Germline assignment: CDR1 MNHGY and CDR2 SVAAGI. Trimming at V came to 3 bases and at J to 3 bases, leaving 6 bases not matched to a gene. This CDR3 comprises 15 residues.

The chain recombines TRBV19 with TRBJ1-1, with 7 bases aligning to TRBD1. This CDR3 comprises 12 residues. Germline CDR1 is LNHDA and CDR2 is SQIVND (reference sequence). J was trimmed by 9 bases and V by 4 bases; bases with no gene match: 5. The chain's CDR3 is CASSKRRGQAFF. In DNA form, the CDR3 reads TGTGCCAGTAGTAAGAGGAGGGGGCAAGCTTTCTTT.

The chain couples TRBV6-1 to TRBJ2-2; no definite D call. Germline V gene lookup returns CDR1 MNHNS and CDR2 SASEGT. This CDR3 spans 14 amino acids. With 8 bases removed from V and 0 bases from J, the gap between germline ends came to 10 bases. In DNA form, the CDR3 reads TGTGCCAGCTCGAGCAGCGCGAACACCGGGGAGCTGTTTTTT. Translation gives CASSSSANTGELFF.

The chain is built from TRBV6-4 and TRBJ2-5; possibly TRBD1 for D (6 bases). Germline loops: CDR1 MRHNA, CDR2 SNTAGT. The CDR3 runs 14 residues. The V and J ends lost 2 bases and 5 bases respectively, with 12 bases between them. The DNA of the CDR3 is TGTGCCAGCAGTGACGGGGGCCACGGGGAGACCCAGTACTTC. This gives the protein CASSDGGHGETQYF.

This clone came up once. This chain uses TRBV30 with TRBJ2-2, with D hard to call. Germline V gene data show CDR1 as GTSNPN and CDR2 as SVGIG (reference sequence). V shed 2 bases and J shed 0 bases, with 13 bases lying between them. This CDR3 is 16 amino acids long. The CDR3 spells CAWSLSLTSNTGELFF. For the CDR3, the DNA is TGTGCCTGGAGTCTCTCTCTAACCTCGAACACCGGGGAGCTGTTTTTT.

J is TRBJ2-7 and V is TRBV12-5, with 8 bases lining up with TRBD1. CDR1 LGHNT and CDR2 FRNRAP come from the germline V gene. The CDR3 length is 13 residues. The CDR3 spells CVTPGQDSYEQYF. CDR3 nucleotide sequence: TGTGTTACACCGGGACAGGACTCCTACGAGCAGTACTTC.

The chain recombines TRBV20-1 with TRBJ2-2; D gene uncertain. Germline CDR1 reads DFQATT; CDR2 reads SNEGSKA (reference sequence). This CDR3 has 11 residues. Trimming pared 5 bases from V and 6 bases from J, leaving 7 bases between. The CDR3 nucleotides read TGCAGTGCTGGGGATTCCGGGGAGCTGTTTTTT. Encoded protein: CSAGDSGELFF.

V gene TRBV6-1 combines with J gene TRBJ1-5; 8 bases match TRBD1. CDR3 length: 14 amino acids. V trimming: 3 bases; J trimming: 7 bases; junction bases outside the gene matches: 5. Germline CDR1 and CDR2: MNHNS and SASEGT. The CDR3 DNA is TGTGCCAGCAGTGATGGGCAGGGGGCCCAGCCCCAGCATTTT. Its translation: CASSDGQGAQPQHF.

As concerns this clone: Additional DNA sequences in this sample encode the identical CDR3. The chain is built from TRBV30 and TRBJ2-6; D gene ambiguous. CDR3 length: 13 amino acids. Trimming removed 3 bases at V and 4 bases at J, with 7 bases between. Looked up from germline, CDR1 is GTSNPN and CDR2 is SVGIG (reference sequence). The CDR3: CAWRGSGANVLTF. The CDR3 nucleotides are TGTGCCTGGAGGGGCTCGGGGGCCAACGTCCTGACTTTC. Filled out from reference TRBV30 and TRBJ2-6, the complete variable domain reads SQTIHQWPATLVQPVGSPLSLECTVEGTSNPNLYWYRQAAGRGLQLLFYSVGIGQISSEVPQNLSASRPQDRQFILSSKKLLLSDSGFYLCAWRGSGANVLTFGAGSRLTVL.